These 3 T cell receptor beta chains were all obtained from the same sample, sequenced in a study of blood T cell repertoires in COVID-19. TCRdb's copy holds only in-frame clones and misses some; the assay was immunoSEQ multiplex PCR. The table records approximately 150,000 clones, 82% of them present only once. The sequenced sample was peripheral blood. The receptors stem from a woman between 65 and 79 years old with acute or convalescent COVID-19.

CDR3 protein: CAKRPGQGGYTEAFF. The CDR3 DNA is TGTGCCAAGAGACCGGGACAGGGGGGTTACACTGAAGCTTTCTTT. The chain uses TRBV6-5 and TRBJ1-1, with 11 bases lining up with TRBD1. J gave up 3 bases and V 10 bases, and 10 bases lay outside the gene matches. Germline V gives CDR1 MNHEY, CDR2 SVGAGI. The CDR3 is 15 amino acids.

The chain employs TRBV11-2 and TRBJ2-7; D possibly corresponds to TRBD1 (5 bases). V gave up 1 base and J gave up 5 bases, with 9 bases separating them. The CDR3 sequence is 13 residues long. Germline V CDR1 and CDR2: SGHAT, FQNNGV. The CDR3 DNA follows: TGTGCCAGCAGCTTAGTTGCAGGGAACGAGCAGTACTTC. Translation gives CASSLVAGNEQYF.

This clone was seen only once. V is TRBV14 and J is TRBJ2-3, with 9 bases fitting TRBD2. This CDR3 spans 17 amino acids. Germline assignment: CDR1 SGHDN and CDR2 FVKESK. J lost 2 bases, V lost 3 bases, and 9 bases had no gene match. DNA of the CDR3: TGTGCCAGCAGCCATTTGGGTAGCGGGGGACCCACAGATACGCAGTATTTT. Residues: CASSHLGSGGPTDTQYF.